This T cell receptor beta chain derives from a study of T cell responses to AZD1222 COVID-19 vaccine (dated by TCRdb to the early 2020s). Study-level background: AZD1222 recipients whose second dose came at about 4 weeks and those whose second dose came at about 12 weeks were combined into one group, since spike-specific TCR depth and breadth did not differ between the two schedules. TCR sequencing was performed for 233 trial participants, of whom about 210 were given two doses of AZD1222 and around 26 were given two doses of MenACWY control vaccine. Trial participants were enrolled by age into subgroups of 18-55, 56-69 and 70-plus years, and around 150, 29 and 61 TCR-sequenced participants, respectively, were included in these subgroups.

The CDR3 regions of human TCRbeta chains were analyzed by immunosequencing. In the original analysis: TCRs in the repertoires were compared against a reference library of SARS-CoV-2-specific TCRs that had been generated with the MIRA antigen-specificity platform. Breadth was defined as the fraction of unique TCRs that were SARS-CoV-2-associated, and depth was defined as the fraction of total T cells that were SARS-CoV-2-associated. Using the MIRA data, each spike-specific TCR was mapped to the spike region that the TCR reacts to and placed in a CD4 or CD8 class. Log10-transformed breadth and depth values were compared by one-way ANOVA with Sidak's multiple comparisons tests. TCRdb obtained this table from immuneACCESS and retained in-frame rearrangements with V and J assigned. These tables miss some clones; where compared with another copy, unresolved V genes account for less than half of the shortfall, and the remainder is unexplained. V and J calls and clone size are as listed in that table; D and trimming were resolved from the DNA. Here the sample has some 120,000 clones; more than 70% occur a single time. Roughly 1.5% of the sample comes from the top ten.

The study at large found these results: The 56-69-year group was small, and its depth increase did not reach significance, likely because of low power. Reportedly, close to half of the unique spike-specific TCRs recognized epitopes lying outside the regions that are mutated in the B.1.351 and B.1.1.7 variants. Participants were mostly white British, with more females than males. The authors suggested clonal diversity may have been underestimated. Conclusions about previously exposed vaccinees were limited because only six or seven AZD1222 recipients were SARS-CoV-2 seropositive at baseline. The whole spike protein was spanned by vaccine-associated CD4 TCRs, and dominant responses were seen in regions 160-218 and 743-854. After two AZD1222 doses, spike-specific TCR breadth and depth were significantly higher than at day 0 and than in MenACWY recipients. Because no day 14 peak-response samples were available, the repertoires could be characterized only after the peak T cell response.

The CDR3 runs 18 residues from the cysteine to the phenylalanine. Only the CDR3 DNA stays, 54 bases, in frame from base 1. The germline V gene gives CDR1 as SGHVS and CDR2 as FQNEAQ. Germline trimming amounts to 5 bases on V and 3 bases on J, with 12 as the count of junction bases outside the gene matches. Of note for this clone: Its cognate antigen has yet to be identified. No base quality information exists; no much larger clone differs at one position.

This sample's time point label indicates: baseline before first vaccination. Samples from vaccinated people were obtained from the UK trials COV001 and COV002, which included a single-blind randomized controlled phase 2/3 trial of AZD1222 (ChAdOx1 nCoV-19) in healthy adults. For TCRbeta chain sequencing, PBMC samples from trial participants were taken at day 0 and at day 28 after the second dose. This sequence uses TRBV7-8 and TRBJ2-1, with 11 middle bases fitting TRBD2. Sequencing was performed on peripheral blood, taken on day 0 of AZD1222 vaccination. The clonotype comes from an adult in good health. The base sequence is TGTGCCAGCAGCCCGGACTCGACTAGCGGGAAGGGCTACAATGAGCAGTTCTTC. Its coded protein is CASSPDSTSGKGYNEQFF.